The TCR beta chain under discussion was sequenced for a study of shared clonotypes between healthy human individuals. Study overall: The study drew on a couple of women and a few men aged 18 to 49 as donors.

Trimming cost V 4 bases and J 3 bases; bases outside gene matches: 15. The CDR3 consists of 17 residues. Germline values: CDR1 SGHDN, CDR2 FVKESK. The data were produced by immunoSEQ multiplex PCR, yet TCRdb's version contains in-frame clones alone and is incomplete. The data show approximately 1.4 million clones, under 99% seen once. Input material: naive CD4+ T cells sorted from blood. Subset of the sample: CD45RA+ positively selected. V is TRBV14 and J is TRBJ2-7, with 7 bases matching TRBD2. This receptor was taken from a man aged 25-40 years in good health. CDR3 residues: CASSLGLSSHRDYEQYF. CDR3 sequence (DNA): TGTGCCAGCAGCCTGGGACTATCATCCCATCGGGACTACGAGCAGTACTTC. Full variable domain (rest looked up from reference TRBV14 and TRBJ2-7): EAGVTQFPSHSVIEKGQTVTLRCDPISGHDNLYWYRRVMGKEIKFLLHFVKESKQDESGMPNNRFLAERTGGTYSTLKVQPAELEDSGVYFCASSLGLSSHRDYEQYFGPGTRLTVT.